The rows below give T cell receptor beta chains drawn from one sample of a study of blood T cells in healthy people across ages. MiXCR, run by TCRdb on the 5' RACE reads, gives a single entry per CDR3 protein. The profile shows some 1.6 million distinct CDR3 sequences, almost 35% of them singletons. Sequenced input: blood. The receptors originated from a woman in her twenties or thirties in good health. CDR3s include the opening cysteine and the closing phenylalanine or tryptophan. The D gene is left open where the match is weak. Clone size is not always given. Where it is, it says once, few, many or a class for expanded clones.

clone_size j_call d_call v_call cdr3_aa cdr3_nt
. TRBJ2-3 TRBD2 TRBV5-1 CASSLTSGGIADTQYF TGCGCCAGCAGTTTGACTAGCGGGGGAATCGCAGATACGCAGTATTTT
many TRBJ2-5 TRBD1 TRBV29-1 CSVERGGAETQYF TGCAGCGTTGAAAGAGGGGGCGCGGAGACCCAGTACTTC
. TRBJ1-4 TRBD1 TRBV30 CAWGQYRGRGNEKLFF TGTGCCTGGGGACAATACAGGGGGCGCGGTAATGAAAAACTGTTTTTT
few TRBJ1-3 . TRBV29-1 CSASRPGGGNTIYF TGCAGCGCCTCGCGGCCGGGGGGTGGAAACACCATATATTTT
. TRBJ2-3 TRBD2 TRBV10-3 CAISESKRGPTTDTQYF TGTGCCATCAGTGAGTCAAAGCGGGGGCCGACCACAGATACGCAGTATTTT
few TRBJ2-1 . TRBV20-1 CSAGTGLPPYNGQFF TGCAGTGCCGGTACGGGCCTTCCACCCTACAATGGGCAGTTCTTC
. TRBJ1-2 . TRBV4-2 CASSQDRALPNYGYTF TGTGCCAGCAGCCAAGATCGGGCCCTTCCCAACTATGGCTACACCTTC
few TRBJ1-1 . TRBV7-9 CASSRSGFNTEAFF TGTGCCAGCAGCCGGTCAGGGTTTAACACTGAAGCTTTCTTT
few TRBJ2-1 . TRBV4-1 CASSQQALGNEQFF TGCGCCAGCAGCCAACAGGCCCTTGGCAATGAGCAGTTCTTC
. TRBJ1-5 . TRBV6-1 CASSPDRTNQPQHF TGTGCCAGCAGTCCAGACAGGACCAATCAGCCCCAGCATTTT
many TRBJ2-7 TRBD1 TRBV10-3 CAIMGQGDSEQYF TGTGCCATCATGGGACAGGGGGACTCCGAGCAGTACTTC
. TRBJ2-1 . TRBV5-4 CASSLRGDRDEQFF TGTGCCAGCAGCTTGAGGGGGGATCGGGATGAGCAGTTCTTC
. TRBJ2-1 . TRBV9 CASSPRSGSIGDEQFF TGTGCCAGCAGCCCCAGATCCGGGAGCATCGGCGATGAGCAGTTCTTC
. TRBJ1-4 . TRBV6-6 CATGNEKRFF TGTGCCACTGGGAATGAAAAACGGTTTTTT
few TRBJ1-4 TRBD1 TRBV20-1 CSAGRTGREKLFF TGCAGTGCCGGCCGGACAGGCCGGGAAAAACTGTTTTTT
. TRBJ2-2 . TRBV29-1 CGGNTGELFF TGCGGAGGGAACACCGGGGAGCTGTTTTTT
. TRBJ1-5 TRBD1 TRBV27 CASSYRSGQGSQPQHF TGTGCCAGCAGCTACCGGTCCGGACAGGGGAGTCAGCCCCAGCATTTT
. TRBJ2-3 TRBD2 TRBV12-3/TRBV12-4 CASSLAGRDTDTQYF TGTGCCAGCAGTCTCGCAGGGAGGGACACAGATACGCAGTATTTT
. TRBJ2-1 . TRBV2 CASSAIRTGQGHYNEQFF TGTGCCAGCAGTGCGATAAGAACCGGCCAGGGCCATTACAATGAGCAGTTCTTC
. TRBJ2-3 TRBD2 TRBV12-3/TRBV12-4 CASQRGLTDTQYF TGTGCCAGCCAGCGGGGGCTCACAGATACGCAGTATTTT
few TRBJ2-1 . TRBV10-2 CASTYPGNEQFF TGCGCCAGCACCTACCCGGGGAATGAGCAGTTCTTC
few TRBJ1-2 . TRBV25-1 CASSEYDEDTYGYTF TGTGCCAGCAGTGAATATGACGAGGATACCTATGGCTACACCTTC
. TRBJ2-5 . TRBV4-1 CASSHATGTHLGEETQYF TGCGCCAGCAGCCATGCAACCGGGACACACTTAGGTGAAGAGACCCAGTACTTC
. TRBJ2-3 TRBD2 TRBV5-4 CASSFWIAGSTDTQYF TGTGCCAGCAGCTTTTGGATAGCGGGGAGCACAGATACGCAGTATTTT
few TRBJ1-6 . TRBV7-2 CASSQNSPLHF TGTGCCAGCAGCCAGAATTCACCCCTCCACTTT
. TRBJ2-6 . TRBV13 CASSPSPYGANVLTF TGTGCTAGCAGCCCCTCCCCGTATGGGGCCAACGTCCTGACTTTC
. TRBJ2-5 TRBD1 TRBV3-1 CASSQDSRGPYQETQYF TGTGCCAGCAGCCAAGATTCCAGGGGGCCCTACCAAGAGACCCAGTACTTC
. TRBJ2-1 TRBD2 TRBV7-3 CASSPRGNSGKSSYNEQFF TGTGCCAGCAGCCCGCGAGGGAATAGCGGGAAGAGCTCCTACAATGAGCAGTTCTTC
. TRBJ2-1 TRBD2 TRBV20-1 CSAGRSSGTSRYNEQFF TGCAGTGCCGGCCGATCGTCCGGGACTAGTAGATACAATGAGCAGTTCTTC
. TRBJ2-7 . TRBV14 CASSQHHYEQYF TGTGCCAGCAGCCAACACCACTACGAGCAGTACTTC
. TRBJ1-6 . TRBV15 CATRADRLDNSPLHF TGTGCCACCAGAGCAGACAGGCTTGACAATTCACCCCTCCACTTT
. TRBJ2-1 TRBD2 TRBV11-3 CASSLQSGISDEQFF TGTGCCAGCAGCTTACAAAGCGGGATCTCGGATGAGCAGTTCTTC
. TRBJ2-7 . TRBV15 CATSRARDEQYF TGTGCCACCAGCAGAGCTCGGGACGAGCAGTACTTC
once TRBJ1-6 . TRBV25-1 CASSEHDFNSPLHF TGTGCCAGCAGTGAACACGACTTTAATTCACCCCTCCACTTT
. TRBJ2-1 TRBD2 TRBV7-3 CASSLRGLAGVRNEQFF TGTGCCAGCAGCTTACGGGGACTAGCGGGAGTGAGGAATGAGCAGTTCTTC
few TRBJ2-7 TRBD1 TRBV6-1 CASSSGQGQIYEQYF TGTGCCAGCAGTTCCGGACAGGGCCAAATCTACGAGCAGTACTTC
. TRBJ1-6 . TRBV6-1 CASSEVPISPLHF TGTGCCAGCAGTGAGGTTCCAATTTCACCCCTCCACTTT
. TRBJ2-2 TRBD2 TRBV4-2 CASSQDRQREGPGELFF TGTGCCAGCAGCCAAGATCGACAGCGGGAGGGCCCCGGGGAGCTGTTTTTT
few TRBJ1-5 . TRBV6-5 CASSYDSNQPQHF TGTGCCAGCAGTTACGACAGCAATCAGCCCCAGCATTTT
. TRBJ2-7 . TRBV20-1 CSARPGGPTSYEQYF TGCAGTGCCAGACCCGGGGGCCCGACCTCCTACGAGCAGTACTTC
few TRBJ2-3 . TRBV20-1 CSAEGGAGGTDTQYF TGCAGTGCTGAGGGCGGGGCAGGGGGCACAGATACGCAGTATTTT
. TRBJ2-3 . TRBV7-9 CASSAAGQALTFRDTQYF TGTGCCAGCAGCGCAGCGGGACAGGCTCTAACTTTCCGAGATACGCAGTATTTT
. TRBJ2-7 TRBD2 TRBV6-5 CASSYSRGIGYEQYF TGTGCCAGCAGTTACTCGCGGGGGATCGGCTACGAGCAGTACTTC
. TRBJ1-4 TRBD1 TRBV15 CATSRDGGTGWEKLFF TGTGCCACCAGCAGAGATGGTGGGACAGGGTGGGAAAAACTGTTTTTT
. TRBJ2-7 . TRBV25-1 CASMKTSYEQYF TGTGCCAGCATGAAAACCAGCTACGAGCAGTACTTC
many TRBJ2-1 . TRBV6-5 CASSSWGNEQFF TGTGCCAGCTCTTCTTGGGGGAATGAGCAGTTCTTC
few TRBJ2-1 TRBD2 TRBV27 CASGPGTSGTSEQFF TGTGCCAGCGGACCCGGGACTAGCGGGACTTCTGAGCAGTTCTTC
. TRBJ2-7 . TRBV7-3 CASSQDSFGYEQYF TGTGCCAGCAGCCAAGACTCGTTTGGGTACGAGCAGTACTTC
few TRBJ2-7 . TRBV6-6 CASRDIDEQYF TGTGCCAGCAGAGATATAGACGAGCAGTACTTC
few TRBJ1-2 . TRBV29-1 CSVAPNSYGYTF TGCAGCGTTGCCCCCAACAGCTATGGCTACACCTTC
. TRBJ1-1 . TRBV10-3 CAMALTQDMAGVAFF TGTGCCATGGCACTCACCCAGGACATGGCGGGGGTGGCTTTCTTT
. TRBJ1-2 . TRBV10-3 CAISDLTGQVHGYTF TGTGCCATCAGTGACCTAACAGGGCAGGTCCATGGCTACACCTTC
. TRBJ1-1 TRBD1 TRBV27 CASSRLSTGYEAFF TGTGCCAGCAGCCGGCTCTCGACAGGGTATGAAGCTTTCTTT
few TRBJ2-3 . TRBV10-3 CAIRRDRGGADTQYF TGTGCCATCAGGCGGGACCGAGGGGGCGCAGATACGCAGTATTTT
. TRBJ2-7 . TRBV28 CASRSHGAYEQYF TGTGCCAGCAGATCGCACGGTGCCTACGAGCAGTACTTC
. TRBJ2-7 TRBD2 TRBV20-1 CSALSGDSYEQDF TGCAGTGCACTTAGCGGGGACTCCTACGAGCAGGACTTC
. TRBJ2-1 TRBD2 TRBV10-3 CAISESRILAERLAEPHNEQFF TGTGCCATCAGTGAGTCGAGAATCCTTGCTGAAAGACTAGCGGAACCCCACAATGAGCAGTTCTTC
. TRBJ2-7 . TRBV12-3/TRBV12-4 CASSLAPVLDEQYF TGTGCCAGCAGTTTAGCCCCGGTCCTGGACGAGCAGTACTTC